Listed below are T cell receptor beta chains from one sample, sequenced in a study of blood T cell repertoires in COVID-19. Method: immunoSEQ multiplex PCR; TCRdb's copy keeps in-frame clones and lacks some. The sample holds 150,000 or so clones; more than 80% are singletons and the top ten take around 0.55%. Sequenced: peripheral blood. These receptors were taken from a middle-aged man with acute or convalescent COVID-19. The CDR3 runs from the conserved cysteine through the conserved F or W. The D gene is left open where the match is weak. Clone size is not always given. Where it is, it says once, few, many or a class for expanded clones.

cdr3_aa: CASSPGQGATGELFF; cdr3_nt: TGTGCCAGCAGTCCGGGACAGGGGGCAACCGGGGAGCTGTTTTTT; v_call: TRBV27; d_call: TRBD1; j_call: TRBJ2-2; clone_size: once
cdr3_aa: CAIGVAVRTDTQYF; cdr3_nt: TGTGCCATCGGGGTAGCGGTCCGCACAGATACGCAGTATTTT; v_call: TRBV10-3; d_call: NA; j_call: TRBJ2-3; clone_size: NA
cdr3_aa: CASKTITGLNTEAFF; cdr3_nt: TGTGCCAGTAAGACGATCACAGGACTGAACACTGAAGCTTTCTTT; v_call: TRBV19; d_call: NA; j_call: TRBJ1-1; clone_size: NA
cdr3_aa: CASSRYEQYF; cdr3_nt: TGTGCCAGCAGCCGCTACGAGCAGTACTTC; v_call: TRBV28; d_call: NA; j_call: TRBJ2-7; clone_size: NA
cdr3_aa: CSVDTGGTGELFF; cdr3_nt: TGCAGCGTTGATACAGGGGGCACCGGGGAGCTGTTTTTT; v_call: TRBV29-1; d_call: TRBD1; j_call: TRBJ2-2; clone_size: NA
cdr3_aa: CASSLIGVSYNEQFF; cdr3_nt: TGCGCCAGCAGCCTAATAGGGGTCTCCTACAATGAGCAGTTCTTC; v_call: TRBV4-1; d_call: NA; j_call: TRBJ2-1; clone_size: NA
cdr3_aa: CASSQLSGGRDTGELFF; cdr3_nt: TGTGCCAGCAGCCAATTATCCGGCGGGAGGGACACCGGGGAGCTGTTTTTT; v_call: TRBV16; d_call: TRBD2; j_call: TRBJ2-2; clone_size: NA
cdr3_aa: CASSQDRVVARLFF; cdr3_nt: TGTGCCAGCAGCCAGGACAGGGTAGTCGCTCGGCTGTTTTTT; v_call: TRBV28; d_call: TRBD1; j_call: TRBJ1-4; clone_size: NA
cdr3_aa: CASRGLNNEKLFF; cdr3_nt: TGTGCCAGCAGGGGGCTAAATAATGAAAAACTGTTTTTT; v_call: TRBV18; d_call: TRBD1; j_call: TRBJ1-4; clone_size: NA
cdr3_aa: CASSSTGTVPYEQYF; cdr3_nt: TGTGCCAGCAGTTCGACTGGGACAGTCCCCTACGAGCAGTACTTC; v_call: TRBV27; d_call: TRBD1; j_call: TRBJ2-7; clone_size: NA
cdr3_aa: CASSPQTYGYTF; cdr3_nt: TGTGCCAGCAGTCCACAGACATATGGCTACACCTTC; v_call: TRBV2; d_call: NA; j_call: TRBJ1-2; clone_size: NA
cdr3_aa: CAWTGAGGNIQYF; cdr3_nt: TGTGCCTGGACGGGAGCCGGGGGGAACATTCAGTACTTC; v_call: TRBV30; d_call: TRBD2; j_call: TRBJ2-4; clone_size: NA
cdr3_aa: CATSRTSFGNNEQFF; cdr3_nt: TGTGCCACCAGCAGAACTAGCTTCGGTAACAATGAGCAGTTCTTC; v_call: TRBV15; d_call: NA; j_call: TRBJ2-1; clone_size: NA
cdr3_aa: CAIRPLGGSAGNTIYF; cdr3_nt: TGTGCCATCAGGCCCCTGGGGGGGTCCGCTGGAAACACCATATATTTT; v_call: TRBV10-3; d_call: NA; j_call: TRBJ1-3; clone_size: NA
cdr3_aa: CASSVGTGTNEKLFF; cdr3_nt: TGTGCCAGCAGCGTAGGGACAGGGACGAATGAAAAACTGTTTTTT; v_call: TRBV6-5; d_call: TRBD1; j_call: TRBJ1-4; clone_size: once
cdr3_aa: CASSSLPGHLHF; cdr3_nt: TGTGCCAGCAGTTCCCTCCCCGGACACCTCCACTTT; v_call: TRBV28; d_call: NA; j_call: TRBJ1-6; clone_size: NA
cdr3_aa: CASSQGQTYEQYF; cdr3_nt: TGTGCCAGCAGCCAGGGACAGACCTACGAGCAGTACTTC; v_call: TRBV4-2; d_call: TRBD1; j_call: TRBJ2-7; clone_size: once
cdr3_aa: CASSVSGPTGELFF; cdr3_nt: TGTGCCAGCAGCGTGAGCGGGCCCACCGGGGAGCTGTTTTTT; v_call: TRBV6-5; d_call: NA; j_call: TRBJ2-2; clone_size: NA
cdr3_aa: CASSFTSGSTGELFF; cdr3_nt: TGTGCCAGCAGTTTTACTAGCGGAAGTACCGGGGAGCTGTTTTTT; v_call: TRBV27; d_call: TRBD2; j_call: TRBJ2-2; clone_size: NA
cdr3_aa: CASSFLREEGFNEQFF; cdr3_nt: TGTGCCAGCAGCTTTTTGCGGGAGGAGGGATTCAATGAGCAGTTCTTC; v_call: TRBV7-9; d_call: TRBD2; j_call: TRBJ2-1; clone_size: NA
cdr3_aa: CASGTARGTEAFF; cdr3_nt: TGCGCCAGCGGGACAGCGAGGGGCACTGAAGCTTTCTTT; v_call: TRBV5-1; d_call: TRBD1; j_call: TRBJ1-1; clone_size: NA
cdr3_aa: CASSPRLAAYEQYF; cdr3_nt: TGTGCCAGCAGCCCTAGACTAGCGGCCTACGAGCAGTACTTC; v_call: TRBV7-9; d_call: TRBD2; j_call: TRBJ2-7; clone_size: once
cdr3_aa: CASSPTLADRTDTQYF; cdr3_nt: TGTGCCAGCTCACCCACCCTAGCGGACCGCACAGATACGCAGTATTTT; v_call: TRBV18; d_call: TRBD2; j_call: TRBJ2-3; clone_size: NA
cdr3_aa: CASSQAHRGPSSQPQHF; cdr3_nt: TGCGCCAGCAGTCAAGCACACAGGGGCCCTAGTAGTCAGCCCCAGCATTTT; v_call: TRBV23-1; d_call: TRBD1; j_call: TRBJ1-5; clone_size: NA
cdr3_aa: CASSFTGGTYNEQFF; cdr3_nt: TGTGCCAGCAGTTTCACGGGAGGGACCTACAATGAGCAGTTCTTC; v_call: TRBV27; d_call: TRBD2; j_call: TRBJ2-1; clone_size: NA
cdr3_aa: CASSLTSPSGQETQYF; cdr3_nt: TGTGCCAGCAGCTTAACCTCTCCTTCAGGACAAGAGACCCAGTACTTC; v_call: TRBV7-9; d_call: NA; j_call: TRBJ2-5; clone_size: NA
cdr3_aa: CAISEHTGTRNYEQYF; cdr3_nt: TGTGCCATCAGTGAACATACCGGGACTAGGAACTACGAGCAGTACTTC; v_call: TRBV10-3; d_call: TRBD2; j_call: TRBJ2-7; clone_size: NA
cdr3_aa: CATRTAYSNQPQHF; cdr3_nt: TGTGCCACACGGACAGCTTATAGCAATCAGCCCCAGCATTTT; v_call: TRBV6-5; d_call: NA; j_call: TRBJ1-5; clone_size: NA
cdr3_aa: CASSLLQGVEQFF; cdr3_nt: TGTGCCAGCAGTTTATTACAGGGGGTTGAGCAGTTCTTC; v_call: TRBV28; d_call: TRBD1; j_call: TRBJ2-1; clone_size: NA
cdr3_aa: CASSPPLGVQGQHF; cdr3_nt: TGTGCCAGCTCACCACCGTTAGGGGTGCAGGGCCAGCATTTT; v_call: TRBV18; d_call: NA; j_call: TRBJ1-5; clone_size: NA
cdr3_aa: CAWNQGTSGREETQYF; cdr3_nt: TGTGCCTGGAACCAAGGGACTAGCGGGAGGGAGGAGACCCAGTACTTC; v_call: TRBV30; d_call: TRBD2; j_call: TRBJ2-5; clone_size: NA
cdr3_aa: CASSPRQGPTYEQFF; cdr3_nt: TGTGCCAGCAGTCCTCGACAGGGGCCTACATATGAGCAGTTCTTC; v_call: TRBV27; d_call: TRBD1; j_call: TRBJ2-1; clone_size: NA
cdr3_aa: CASRQGPNTEAFF; cdr3_nt: TGTGCCAGCAGACAGGGACCGAACACTGAAGCTTTCTTT; v_call: TRBV27; d_call: NA; j_call: TRBJ1-1; clone_size: NA
cdr3_aa: CASSEDLNLLEQFF; cdr3_nt: TGTGCCAGCAGTGAGGACTTGAATCTCCTTGAGCAGTTCTTC; v_call: TRBV6-1; d_call: NA; j_call: TRBJ2-1; clone_size: NA
cdr3_aa: CATSPGQGAGGELFF; cdr3_nt: TGTGCCACCAGCCCGGGACAGGGGGCCGGCGGGGAGCTGTTTTTT; v_call: TRBV15; d_call: TRBD1; j_call: TRBJ2-2; clone_size: NA
cdr3_aa: CASRVWAAGDRNYGYTF; cdr3_nt: TGTGCCAGCAGGGTTTGGGCAGCGGGGGACCGTAACTATGGCTACACCTTC; v_call: TRBV2; d_call: NA; j_call: TRBJ1-2; clone_size: NA
cdr3_aa: CSVLEDRLGRSTEAFF; cdr3_nt: TGCAGCGTCCTGGAGGACAGGCTAGGACGATCCACTGAAGCTTTCTTT; v_call: TRBV29-1; d_call: TRBD1; j_call: TRBJ1-1; clone_size: NA
cdr3_aa: CASKPAKGERYGYTF; cdr3_nt: TGTGCCAGTAAGCCAGCGAAGGGGGAACGCTATGGCTACACCTTC; v_call: TRBV19; d_call: NA; j_call: TRBJ1-2; clone_size: NA
cdr3_aa: CATSDPPRGTQYF; cdr3_nt: TGTGCCACCAGTGATCCCCCTCGGGGGACCCAGTACTTC; v_call: TRBV24-1; d_call: NA; j_call: TRBJ2-5; clone_size: few
cdr3_aa: CASNPLTVRNTEAFF; cdr3_nt: TGTGCCAGCAACCCTTTGACAGTCCGGAACACTGAAGCTTTCTTT; v_call: TRBV9; d_call: NA; j_call: TRBJ1-1; clone_size: NA
cdr3_aa: CASGGTLNEQFF; cdr3_nt: TGTGCCAGCGGCGGGACTTTGAATGAGCAGTTCTTC; v_call: TRBV2; d_call: NA; j_call: TRBJ2-1; clone_size: NA
cdr3_aa: CASSLQGARDSPLHF; cdr3_nt: TGTGCCAGCAGCCTTCAGGGGGCCCGGGATTCACCCCTCCACTTT; v_call: TRBV7-8; d_call: TRBD1; j_call: TRBJ1-6; clone_size: NA
cdr3_aa: CASSYVSGRALPDTQYF; cdr3_nt: TGCGCCAGCAGCTACGTTAGCGGGAGGGCCCTCCCAGATACGCAGTATTTT; v_call: TRBV5-1; d_call: TRBD2; j_call: TRBJ2-3; clone_size: NA